The T cell receptor (beta chain) under discussion was sequenced for a study of cytomegalovirus exposure and HLA in healthy donors. Notes on the study in general: HLA allele associations emerged for around 15,000 TCR beta sequences in a later analysis, at 0.05 false discovery rate.

Healthy bone marrow donors made up the donors. Note on this clone: Antigen specificity is unknown.

This CDR3 has 16 amino acids. Germline CDR1 and CDR2: KGHSH and LQKENI. V dropped 6 bases and J dropped 6 bases, with 20 bases sitting between them. Vbeta (60) and Jbeta (13) primers were used in the PCR. Produced via immunoSEQ multiplex PCR; TCRdb's table is partial and in-frame only. Of 150,000 to 170,000 clones in the sample, around 79% were seen once. The sequenced material came from PBMCs. The sequence was collected from a man aged 18 to 35 in good health and CMV-seronegative. The V call is TRBV18, the J call TRBJ2-2, with TRBD1 as a possible D gene (6 bases). The CDR3 is CASSVGTKVLSGELFF. The CDR3 nucleotides are TGTGCCAGCTCCGTCGGGACAAAGGTCTTATCCGGGGAGCTGTTTTTT.